This T cell receptor (beta chain) was identified in a study of cytomegalovirus exposure and HLA in healthy donors. Whole-study context: A prior study identified 117 million unique TCR beta sequences from about 179 million T cells.

About this clone: Its antigen remains unknown.

The germline V and J ends were trimmed by 1 base and 5 bases, with 15 bases remaining between them. The germline V gene encodes CDR1 MGHRA and CDR2 YSYEKL. The CDR3 has 16 residues. 60 Vbeta and 13 Jbeta primers were used in PCR. TCRdb's copy holds only in-frame clones and misses some; the assay was immunoSEQ multiplex PCR. The sample lists about 90,000 clones, roughly 70% occurring once. Study results and limitations: A later analysis by the authors found several of the most significant clusters apparently linked to common viral pathogens. A cluster of highly shared sequence variants was likely a sequencing artifact. The authors reported that TCR beta sequences could predict HLA-A and HLA-B alleles. These predictions were accurate for most subjects in the first cohort.

The sequenced sample consisted of PBMCs. This sequence originates from a man younger than 40 in good health and CMV-seronegative. This chain connects TRBV4-1 to TRBJ1-5; possible D gene TRBD1, 6 bases. The CDR3, as DNA: TGCGCCAGCAGCCAAGGGCTCAGACAGGCTTATCAGCCCCAGCATTTT. As protein: CASSQGLRQAYQPQHF.